These T cell receptor beta chains were read from a single sample in a study of blood T cell repertoires in COVID-19. Some clones are missing from TCRdb's copy, which holds only in-frame ones; the method was immunoSEQ multiplex PCR. This table holds some 220,000 clones, more than 80% found once. Sequenced sample: PBMCs or T cells enriched from blood (not recorded which). These receptors were obtained from a woman aged 18-29 years in a cohort exposed to, infected with or recovered from COVID-19 (not recorded which). Both conserved end residues are part of each CDR3. A D gene is named only where the DNA matches it firmly. Only part of the rows carry a size: once, few, many, or a class if the clone is expanded.

- - TRBJ2-5 TRBV21-1 TGTGCCAGCAGCAGGGAGACTAGCGGGATTTACCAAGAGACCCAGTACTTC CASSRETSGIYQETQYF
- - TRBJ2-7 TRBV7-9 TGTGCCAGCAGCTTGAATGTGGCGGGGTCTGTGTACGAGCAGTACTTC CASSLNVAGSVYEQYF
TRBD2 - TRBJ2-7 TRBV7-2 TGTGCCAGCAGCTCGTTCGGAACTAGCGGCTCCTACGAGCAGTACTTC CASSSFGTSGSYEQYF
- - TRBJ2-1 TRBV18 TGTGCCAGCTCACGGGGCTTGTTAGGGTCCGTAGAGCAGTTCTTC CASSRGLLGSVEQFF
TRBD2 - TRBJ2-3 TRBV5-1 TGCGCCAGCAGCTTGATAACTAGCGGGAGCACAGATACGCAGTATTTT CASSLITSGSTDTQYF
TRBD2 - TRBJ2-3 TRBV5-1 TGCGCCAGCAGCTTGTTTCCTAGCGGGGGGTCCACAGATACGCAGTATTTT CASSLFPSGGSTDTQYF
- - TRBJ2-3 TRBV10-1 TGCGCCAGCAGCAGGACTACCCGCGGAGATACGCAGTATTTT CASSRTTRGDTQYF
- - TRBJ1-5 TRBV5-5 TGTGCCAGCAGCTTGGACAGGATCAATCAGCCCCAGCATTTT CASSLDRINQPQHF
TRBD1 - TRBJ2-7 TRBV18 TGTGCCAGCTCAACCCGGGACAGGGCCTACGAGCAGTACTTC CASSTRDRAYEQYF
- once TRBJ2-2 TRBV9 TGTGCCAGCAGCGTACTGGGCATCACTTCAAACACCGGGGAGCTGTTTTTT CASSVLGITSNTGELFF
TRBD2 - TRBJ2-3 TRBV19 TGTGCCAGTAGCCGGACTAGCGGGAGGAGGACAGATACGCAGTATTTT CASSRTSGRRTDTQYF
- - TRBJ2-1 TRBV24-1 TGTGCCACCAGCCCCGGGTCTAGCGTCTACAATGAGCAGTTCTTC CATSPGSSVYNEQFF
TRBD1 - TRBJ1-1 TRBV2 TGTGCCAGCACCCTAGGACAGGGGTTTACTGAAGCTTTCTTT CASTLGQGFTEAFF
- - TRBJ1-2 TRBV2 TGTGCCAGCAGCCCCGGCGGGTTACTATGGTTCACCTTC CASSPGGLLWFTF
- - TRBJ1-6 TRBV6-2/TRBV6-3 TGTGCCAGCAGTTACGGCCGATATCGTAGTCGGAACAGCTCCTATAATTCACCCCTCCACTTT CASSYGRYRSRNSSYNSPLHF
TRBD2 - TRBJ2-1 TRBV7-2 TGTGCCAGCAGCTTCGATGGGACTAGCGCGTCTAATGAGCAGTTCTTC CASSFDGTSASNEQFF
TRBD2 - TRBJ2-7 TRBV10-3 TGTGCCATCAGTGACACCATTAGGACTAGCAAGAGTGAGCAGTACTTC CAISDTIRTSKSEQYF
- - TRBJ1-1 TRBV6-1 TGTGCCAGCAGTGAAGCTGGCAGTACGTGGACTGAAGCTTTCTTT CASSEAGSTWTEAFF
TRBD2 - TRBJ2-1 TRBV29-1 TGCAGCGTTGGGCGGGGGAGCTCCTACAATGAGCAGTTCTTC CSVGRGSSYNEQFF
- - TRBJ2-7 TRBV3-1/TRBV3-2 TGTGCCAGCAGCCAAGTGGCCGTGGAGCAGTACTTC CASSQVAVEQYF
- - TRBJ2-1 TRBV9 TGTGCCAGCAGCGTAGGGGGGACATCCTACAATGAGCAGTTCTTC CASSVGGTSYNEQFF
- once TRBJ2-1 TRBV12-3/TRBV12-4 TGTGCCAGCAATCTAGGACAGCACAATGAGCAGTTCTTC CASNLGQHNEQFF
TRBD2 - TRBJ2-1 TRBV7-6 TGTGCCAGCAGCTCCTTTCCCCGGGGAGGGAGCAATGAGCAGTTCTTC CASSSFPRGGSNEQFF
- - TRBJ2-1 TRBV6-5 TGTGCCAGCAGTTTTAACAGGGCCTACAATGAGCAGTTCTTC CASSFNRAYNEQFF
TRBD1 - TRBJ1-5 TRBV28 TGTGCCAGCAGTTCTAGGGACAGGGCCTTAGAGCCCCAGCATTTT CASSSRDRALEPQHF
- - TRBJ1-4 TRBV6-5 TGTGCCAGCAGTTACTCGGGCGACACTAATGAAAAACTGTTTTTT CASSYSGDTNEKLFF
TRBD1 many TRBJ2-2 TRBV27 TGTGCCAGCAGTACCGGGACAGGGGGCACCGGGGAGCTGTTTTTT CASSTGTGGTGELFF
- - TRBJ2-3 TRBV3-1/TRBV3-2 TGTGCCAGCAGCCTTCAAGGACTACCTAATACGCAGTATTTT CASSLQGLPNTQYF